The source of this T cell receptor (beta chain) is a study of CD8+ T cells in alopecia areata. Whole-study findings and limits: Between patients, shared TCR sequences were less clear than in mice. This was possibly due in part to HLA diversity in the patient population. Tissue-resident alphabeta T cells belonging to normal skin likewise get sequenced within scalp specimens. Clonality in lesional scalp, especially alopecia totalis/universalis, exceeded that of normal scalp.

With 0 bases removed from V and 2 bases from J, the gap between germline ends came to 10 bases. This CDR3 spans 15 amino acids. Germline CDR1 SQVTM, CDR2 ANQGSEA. Note on this clone: Its antigen is currently unknown.

Reverse transcription of extracted RNA yielded cDNA, which provided the sequencing template. Some clones are missing from TCRdb's copy, which holds only in-frame ones; the method was immunoSEQ multiplex PCR. The sample has 200,000 or so clones, approximately 53% seen once. Cell sorting was applied to PBMCs, and CD4+ and CD8+ T cells were collected. This chain links TRBV29-1 with TRBJ2-2; D may match TRBD1 or TRBD2 (5 bases each). The TCR comes from a human donor in good health. Sequencing was performed on CD8+ T cells sorted from blood. The CDR3 region is CSVEDKGDNTGELFF. The CDR3 bases are TGCAGCGTTGAAGATAAAGGGGACAACACCGGGGAGCTGTTTTTT.